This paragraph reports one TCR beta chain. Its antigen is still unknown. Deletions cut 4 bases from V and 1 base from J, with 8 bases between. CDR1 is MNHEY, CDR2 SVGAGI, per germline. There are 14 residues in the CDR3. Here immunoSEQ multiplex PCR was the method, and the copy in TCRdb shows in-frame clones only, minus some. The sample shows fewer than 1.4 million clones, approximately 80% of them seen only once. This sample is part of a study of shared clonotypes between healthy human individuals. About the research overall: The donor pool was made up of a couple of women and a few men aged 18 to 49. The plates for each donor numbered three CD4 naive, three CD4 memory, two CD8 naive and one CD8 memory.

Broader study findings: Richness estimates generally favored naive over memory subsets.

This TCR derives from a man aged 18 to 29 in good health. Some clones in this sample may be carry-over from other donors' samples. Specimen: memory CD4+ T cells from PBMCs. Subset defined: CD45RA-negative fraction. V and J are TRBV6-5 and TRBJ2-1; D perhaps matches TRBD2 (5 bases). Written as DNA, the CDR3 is TGTGCCAGCAGTTTACGAGGGTCCTACAATGAGCAGTTCTTC. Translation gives CASSLRGSYNEQFF.